These T cell receptor beta chains were read from a single sample in a study of early T cells in non-severe SARS-CoV-2 infection. MiXCR was run by TCRdb on the 5' RACE reads, yielding one entry per CDR3 protein. The sample has tens of thousands of distinct CDR3 sequences, around 13% seen once. Sequenced: whole blood. These receptors all stem from an adult who was a healthcare worker with PCR-confirmed SARS-CoV-2 infection or an uninfected control (not recorded which). CDR3s include the opening cysteine and the closing phenylalanine or tryptophan. The D gene is left open where the match is weak. Expanded clones get a size class; other rows say once, few or many, or leave the size out.

TRBV6-4	TRBJ2-3	-	-	CASSEERGTDTQYF	TGTGCCAGCAGTGAGGAGCGGGGCACAGATACGCAGTATTTT
TRBV29-1	TRBJ2-2	-	few	CSAKTVTGELFF	TGCAGCGCGAAGACAGTCACCGGGGAGCTGTTTTTT
TRBV7-9	TRBJ2-7	-	few	CASSLDGGPYEQYF	TGTGCCAGCAGCTTAGACGGGGGGCCCTACGAGCAGTACTTC
TRBV7-2	TRBJ2-1	TRBD1	-	CASSRPGQEQFF	TGTGCCAGCAGCCGACCGGGACAGGAGCAGTTCTTC
TRBV29-1	TRBJ1-1	-	-	CSAKDPTGAFF	TGCAGCGCTAAGGACCCAACTGGAGCTTTCTTT
TRBV6-4	TRBJ1-6	TRBD1	-	CASSHRTGNSPLHF	TGTGCCAGCAGTCACCGGACAGGGAATTCACCCCTCCACTTT
TRBV5-1	TRBJ1-1	-	-	CASTAGTEAFF	TGCGCCAGCACCGCAGGAACTGAAGCTTTCTTT
TRBV11-2	TRBJ2-2	-	many	CASSLADTGELFF	TGTGCCAGCAGCTTGGCGGACACCGGGGAGCTGTTTTTT
TRBV18	TRBJ1-1	-	many	CATHWTPNTEAFF	TGTGCCACCCATTGGACACCGAACACTGAAGCTTTCTTT
TRBV18	TRBJ2-7	-	-	CASSRGDSTYEQYF	TGTGCCAGCTCACGCGGAGACAGCACCTACGAGCAGTACTTC
TRBV18	TRBJ2-4	-	-	CASSPSLKNIQYF	TGTGCCAGCTCACCTTCACTGAAAAACATTCAGTACTTC
TRBV7-2	TRBJ2-7	TRBD2	many	CASSLERGYTYEQYF	TGTGCCAGCAGCTTGGAGCGGGGGTATACCTACGAGCAGTACTTC
TRBV4-3	TRBJ1-6	TRBD1	-	CASSLGQGKNVLHF	TGCGCCAGCAGCCTGGGACAGGGAAAGAACGTCCTCCACTTT
TRBV4-1	TRBJ1-6	-	-	CASSQEGGNGGHSPLHF	TGCGCCAGCAGCCAAGAAGGGGGGAACGGTGGGCATTCACCCCTCCACTTT
TRBV10-3	TRBJ1-5	-	-	CAISAEGNQPQHF	TGTGCCATCAGTGCTGAGGGCAATCAGCCCCAGCATTTT
TRBV29-1	TRBJ1-1	TRBD1	few	CSVTGQGHTEAFF	TGCAGCGTGACCGGACAGGGTCACACTGAAGCTTTCTTT
TRBV6-2/TRBV6-3	TRBJ1-1	-	-	CASTVRGEAFF	TGTGCCAGCACTGTCCGTGGGGAAGCTTTCTTT
TRBV6-5	TRBJ2-3	TRBD2	-	CASSYGTSHGTDTQYF	TGTGCCAGCAGTTACGGGACTAGCCACGGCACAGATACGCAGTATTTT
TRBV18	TRBJ1-1	-	-	CASSPNPGANTEAFF	TGTGCCAGCTCACCAAATCCAGGAGCGAACACTGAAGCTTTCTTT
TRBV29-1	TRBJ2-5	-	-	CSGGKETQYF	TGCAGCGGAGGAAAGGAGACCCAGTACTTC
TRBV6-5	TRBJ2-5	-	few	CASFSLQTEQETQYF	TGTGCCAGCTTTAGCCTACAGACAGAACAAGAGACCCAGTACTTC
TRBV12-3/TRBV12-4	TRBJ2-1	-	few	CASQRRGNEQFF	TGTGCCAGCCAAAGGAGGGGGAATGAGCAGTTCTTC
TRBV20-1	TRBJ2-1	-	few	CSANFDPSYNEQFF	TGCAGTGCTAATTTCGACCCTTCCTACAATGAGCAGTTCTTC
TRBV9	TRBJ2-5	-	many	CASSVSAQETQYF	TGTGCCAGCAGCGTGAGTGCCCAAGAGACCCAGTACTTC
TRBV5-1	TRBJ1-1	-	-	CASSELSQGYTEAFF	TGCGCCAGCAGCGAGCTGTCCCAGGGTTACACTGAAGCTTTCTTT
TRBV6-5	TRBJ2-5	-	-	CASSILGREETQYF	TGTGCCAGCAGCATTTTAGGCAGGGAAGAGACCCAGTACTTC
TRBV7-6	TRBJ2-2	-	few	CASSLRQGAGELFF	TGTGCCAGCAGCTTACGGCAGGGCGCCGGGGAGCTGTTTTTT
TRBV6-6	TRBJ2-7	TRBD1	few	CASSYGQVKIDEQYF	TGTGCCAGCAGTTACGGACAGGTTAAAATTGACGAGCAGTACTTC
TRBV4-2	TRBJ2-4	-	-	CASSQFSTLAKNIQYF	TGTGCCAGCAGCCAATTTAGCACTTTAGCCAAAAACATTCAGTACTTC
TRBV9	TRBJ2-3	TRBD2	-	CASSVVPLATDTQYF	TGTGCCAGCAGCGTAGTCCCACTAGCGACAGATACGCAGTATTTT
TRBV6-2/TRBV6-3	TRBJ2-7	-	few	CASSFLSYEQYF	TGTGCCAGCTCATTCCTCTCCTACGAGCAGTACTTC
TRBV27	TRBJ2-7	-	few	CASTLGPAEDEQYF	TGTGCCAGCACTTTGGGTCCCGCCGAGGACGAGCAGTACTTC
TRBV12-3/TRBV12-4	TRBJ2-4	-	-	CASSSTAEAKNIQYF	TGTGCCAGCAGTTCGACGGCGGAGGCCAAAAACATTCAGTACTTC
TRBV12-3/TRBV12-4	TRBJ1-2	-	few	CASSFGPGSGDGYTF	TGTGCCAGCAGTTTCGGCCCAGGCAGCGGGGATGGCTACACCTTC
TRBV6-2/TRBV6-3	TRBJ1-5	-	-	CASSPRAGNQPQHF	TGTGCCAGCAGTCCCCGGGCTGGAAATCAGCCCCAGCATTTT
TRBV27	TRBJ2-7	-	-	CASTRQYF	TGTGCCAGCACGCGGCAGTACTTC
TRBV3-1	TRBJ2-2	-	-	CASSLEMGNTGELFF	TGTGCCAGCAGCCTCGAGATGGGAAACACCGGGGAGCTGTTTTTT
TRBV7-6	TRBJ2-2	-	few	CASSLARGGELFF	TGTGCCAGCAGCTTAGCGCGAGGCGGGGAGCTGTTTTTT
TRBV2	TRBJ1-2	TRBD1	few	CASRAGQLYYGYTF	TGTGCCAGCAGGGCGGGACAGCTTTATTATGGCTACACCTTC
TRBV18	TRBJ2-1	-	many	CASSPPWEFKDDEQFF	TGTGCCAGCTCACCCCCGTGGGAGTTCAAGGACGATGAGCAGTTCTTC
TRBV6-2/TRBV6-3	TRBJ2-7	-	few	CASSPLNDYEQYF	TGTGCCAGCTCGCCGTTAAACGACTACGAGCAGTACTTC
TRBV7-9	TRBJ2-3	-	few	CASSSIYRVHGDTQYF	TGTGCCAGCAGCTCAATTTACAGGGTGCATGGAGATACGCAGTATTTT
TRBV12-2	TRBJ1-5	-	many	CASRLAGAFYQPQHF	TGTGCAAGTCGCTTAGCGGGGGCGTTTTATCAGCCCCAGCATTTT
TRBV5-1	TRBJ2-7	-	many	CASSWGQGEAYEQYF	TGCGCCAGCAGCTGGGGCCAGGGGGAGGCCTACGAGCAGTACTTC
TRBV29-1	TRBJ1-2	TRBD1	many	CSVDTGTAYGYTF	TGCAGCGTTGACACCGGGACAGCGTATGGCTACACCTTC
TRBV10-2	TRBJ1-2	TRBD1	-	CASSQNRGDYGYTF	TGCGCCAGCAGTCAAAACAGGGGTGACTATGGCTACACCTTC
TRBV5-4	TRBJ1-4	-	few	CASSRRDINEKLFF	TGTGCCAGCAGCCGCAGAGACATTAATGAAAAACTGTTTTTT
TRBV11-2	TRBJ2-7	-	few	CASSTAPVNYEQYF	TGTGCCAGCAGTACAGCGCCGGTCAACTACGAGCAGTACTTC
TRBV11-2	TRBJ1-3	-	many	CASSFPLGISGNTIYF	TGTGCCAGCAGCTTTCCGTTGGGGATATCTGGAAACACCATATATTTT
TRBV12-3/TRBV12-4	TRBJ1-2	-	few	CASSLKSYGYTF	TGTGCCAGCAGTTTAAAGTCCTATGGCTACACCTTC
TRBV6-2/TRBV6-3	TRBJ1-2	-	few	CASRMRAANYGYTF	TGTGCCAGCAGAATGCGCGCAGCTAACTATGGCTACACCTTC
TRBV4-3	TRBJ2-4	-	few	CASSQEPPQGSKNIQYF	TGCGCCAGCAGCCAAGAACCCCCCCAGGGTTCCAAAAACATTCAGTACTTC
TRBV7-9	TRBJ1-2	-	-	CASLRTDYGYTF	TGTGCCAGCCTTAGGACAGACTATGGCTACACCTTC
TRBV5-1	TRBJ2-5	-	-	CASSFAEGETQYF	TGCGCCAGCAGCTTCGCCGAGGGTGAGACCCAGTACTTC
TRBV19	TRBJ2-1	TRBD2	few	CATSVLADNEQFF	TGTGCCACCTCTGTACTAGCGGACAATGAGCAGTTCTTC
TRBV6-5	TRBJ2-7	-	many	CASSYSPGPEQYF	TGTGCCAGCAGTTACTCACCAGGCCCCGAGCAGTACTTC
TRBV13	TRBJ1-1	-	many	CASSFWVGTEAFF	TGTGCCAGCAGCTTCTGGGTGGGCACTGAAGCTTTCTTT
TRBV7-2	TRBJ2-3	TRBD1	-	CASSLTGGAGTDTQYF	TGTGCCAGCAGCTTGACAGGGGGCGCGGGCACAGATACGCAGTATTTT
TRBV6-5	TRBJ1-2	-	-	CASSGDIREGYTF	TGTGCCAGCAGTGGGGACATACGGGAGGGCTACACCTTC